The clone carrying this T cell receptor (beta chain) turned up a few times. This sample is drawn from a study of patients and donors after allogeneic stem cell transplantation. TCRdb reprocessed the RT-PCR reads with MiXCR, giving one entry per CDR3 protein. Of over 400,000 distinct CDR3 sequences detected, 16% appear once; the ten largest clones hold just over 7%. Sequencing was performed on blood, either unsorted or a sorted T cell fraction (not recorded which). This TCR was recovered from a human donor who was either an allogeneic HSCT recipient or a stem cell or donor lymphocyte infusion donor (not recorded which). It is not recorded whose cells these are; they may come from a transplant donor.

The CDR3 sequence is CASSLEGGLGQYF. CDR3 nucleotide sequence: TGCGCCAGCAGCTTGGAAGGGGGCCTAGGGCAGTATTTT. V usage is TRBV5-1 and J usage is TRBJ2-3; 7 nucleotides align to TRBD1. The CDR3 spans 13 residues. CDR1 and CDR2 from the germline V gene are SGHRS and YFSETQ. Trimming at V came to 0 bases and at J to 11 bases, leaving 6 bases not matched to a gene.